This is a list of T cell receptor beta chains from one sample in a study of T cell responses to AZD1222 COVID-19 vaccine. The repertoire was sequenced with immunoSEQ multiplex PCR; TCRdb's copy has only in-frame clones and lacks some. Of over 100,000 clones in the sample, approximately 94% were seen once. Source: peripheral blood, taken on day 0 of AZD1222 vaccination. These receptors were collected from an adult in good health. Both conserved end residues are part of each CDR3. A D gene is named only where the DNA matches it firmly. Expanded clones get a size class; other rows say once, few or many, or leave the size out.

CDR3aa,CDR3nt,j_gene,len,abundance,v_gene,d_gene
CATSRSGTLAKNIQYF,TGTGCCACCAGCAGATCGGGGACGTTAGCCAAAAACATTCAGTACTTC,TRBJ2-4,16,.,TRBV15,.
CSVAFGGNYGYTF,TGCAGCGTCGCCTTTGGGGGGAACTATGGCTACACCTTC,TRBJ1-2,13,.,TRBV29-1,.
CASSLDSAGSASGANVLTF,TGTGCCAGCAGCTTAGATTCAGCGGGATCGGCCTCTGGGGCCAACGTCCTGACTTTC,TRBJ2-6,19,.,TRBV11-2,TRBD2
CASSAGQGGNQPQHF,TGTGCCAGCAGCGCCGGACAGGGAGGCAATCAGCCCCAGCATTTT,TRBJ1-5,15,.,TRBV9,TRBD1
CASSLGPGTGDLTGELFF,TGTGCCAGCAGCCTTGGACCCGGGACAGGTGACTTAACCGGGGAGCTGTTTTTT,TRBJ2-2,18,.,TRBV7-3,TRBD1
CASSPPTTTGRTEAFF,TGTGCCAGCTCACCACCAACTACAACAGGGCGTACTGAAGCTTTCTTT,TRBJ1-1,16,once,TRBV18,.
CASSQDWGTEAFF,TGTGCCAGCAGCCAAGACTGGGGAACTGAAGCTTTCTTT,TRBJ1-1,13,once,TRBV4-2,.
CASSYDRRETQYF,TGTGCCAGCAGTTACGACAGAAGGGAGACCCAGTACTTC,TRBJ2-5,13,.,TRBV6-5,.
CASSSTDTQYF,TGTGCCAGTTCAAGCACAGATACGCAGTATTTT,TRBJ2-3,11,.,TRBV12-3/TRBV12-4,.
CASSPPGQGTQYF,TGTGCCAGCAGTCCCCCGGGACAGGGGACCCAGTACTTC,TRBJ2-5,13,.,TRBV28,TRBD1
CASSPGRFYGYTF,TGTGCCAGCAGTCCCGGGAGGTTCTATGGCTACACCTTC,TRBJ1-2,13,.,TRBV28,.
CASNPGLAGASEQYF,TGTGCCAGTAACCCGGGACTAGCGGGAGCGAGCGAGCAGTACTTC,TRBJ2-7,15,.,TRBV19,TRBD2
CATSSTGTGRSWGTEAFF,TGTGCCACCAGCAGTACCGGGACAGGTCGATCCTGGGGAACTGAAGCTTTCTTT,TRBJ1-1,18,.,TRBV15,TRBD1
CASSLAEQGRFYEQYF,TGTGCCAGCAGCTTGGCCGAACAGGGGCGCTTCTACGAGCAGTACTTC,TRBJ2-7,16,.,TRBV5-6,TRBD1
CASRYDQNNYGYTF,TGTGCCAGTAGATACGACCAGAATAACTATGGCTACACCTTC,TRBJ1-2,14,few,TRBV19,.
CAWRRRQGQGQFF,TGTGCCTGGAGACGAAGACAGGGCCAAGGGCAGTTCTTC,TRBJ2-1,13,.,TRBV30,TRBD1
CASSPGTEETQYF,TGTGCCAGCAGCCCCGGGACAGAAGAGACCCAGTACTTC,TRBJ2-5,13,.,TRBV4-2,TRBD1
CASSLPDGEEQFF,TGCGCCAGCAGCTTGCCTGATGGGGAGGAGCAGTTCTTC,TRBJ2-1,13,.,TRBV5-1,.